These T cell receptor beta chains were read from a single sample in a study of cytomegalovirus exposure and HLA in healthy donors. Clones were sequenced by immunoSEQ multiplex PCR, and TCRdb holds only the in-frame ones, with some missing. This table has roughly 200,000 clones, more than 65% appearing once. The sequencing input was PBMCs. These receptors were obtained from a man aged 50 or older in good health and CMV-seronegative. Both conserved end residues are part of each CDR3. The D gene is left open where the match is weak. A clone size is listed for some rows: how often the clone was seen (once, few, many), or a class if it is expanded.

D: NA
V: TRBV30
size: few
J: TRBJ1-1
DNA: TGTGGTGGGGCAGGGAACACTGAAGCTTTCTTT
CDR3: CGGAGNTEAFF

D: TRBD1
V: TRBV5-4
size: few
J: TRBJ2-7
DNA: TGTGCCAGCAGCTATGACAGGGCACGATACTACGAGCAGTACTTC
CDR3: CASSYDRARYYEQYF

D: TRBD1
V: TRBV27
size: NA
J: TRBJ2-7
DNA: TGTGCCAGCAGTTTTGGGGACAGCCACCTCGAGCAGTACTTC
CDR3: CASSFGDSHLEQYF

D: TRBD1
V: TRBV5-1
size: NA
J: TRBJ1-1
DNA: TGCGCCAGCGCACCGGGACAGGGCAAGGCGAAGACTGAAGCTTTCTTT
CDR3: CASAPGQGKAKTEAFF

D: TRBD2
V: TRBV4-1
size: NA
J: TRBJ2-6
DNA: TGCGCCAGCAGCCAATACTCATCGGGACTAGCGGGGCGCTCTGGGGCCAACGTCCTGACTTTC
CDR3: CASSQYSSGLAGRSGANVLTF

D: NA
V: TRBV5-1
size: NA
J: TRBJ1-5
DNA: TGCGCCAGCAGCTTGGAGGCGGGGAACGGCAATCAGCCCCAGCATTTT
CDR3: CASSLEAGNGNQPQHF

D: TRBD1
V: TRBV27
size: few
J: TRBJ1-1
DNA: TGTGCCAGCAGTTTCTCACAGGGGGGGACTGAAGCTTTCTTT
CDR3: CASSFSQGGTEAFF

D: TRBD2
V: TRBV4-1
size: NA
J: TRBJ2-3
DNA: TGCGCCAGCACCCCAAGGTGGACTAGCTTACCAGATACGCAGTATTTT
CDR3: CASTPRWTSLPDTQYF

D: TRBD2
V: TRBV5-1
size: NA
J: TRBJ2-4
DNA: TGCGCCAGCAGCTTGGCCGGACTAGCGGAGGGGATAGGCATTCAGTACTTC
CDR3: CASSLAGLAEGIGIQYF

D: TRBD2
V: TRBV2
size: NA
J: TRBJ2-1
DNA: TGTGCCAGCCAGGGACTAGCGGGGCGCAATGAGCAGTTCTTC
CDR3: CASQGLAGRNEQFF

D: NA
V: TRBV28
size: NA
J: TRBJ2-1
DNA: TGTGCCAGCAGTTTATTTGAGCGGAGAGTCAATGAGCAGTTCTTC
CDR3: CASSLFERRVNEQFF

D: NA
V: TRBV7-2
size: NA
J: TRBJ1-1
DNA: TGTGCCAGCAGCTATCTTAGCCCTGAAGCTTTCTTT
CDR3: CASSYLSPEAFF

D: TRBD1
V: TRBV9
size: NA
J: TRBJ2-7
DNA: TGTGCCAGCAGCGTCTCGACTACCGGGACAGGGAGTAACGAGCAGTACTTC
CDR3: CASSVSTTGTGSNEQYF

D: TRBD1
V: TRBV27
size: NA
J: TRBJ1-2
DNA: TGTGCCAGCAGTTCCCCCCAGGGGGGAAGGAGCTACACCTTC
CDR3: CASSSPQGGRSYTF

D: NA
V: TRBV28
size: NA
J: TRBJ2-5
DNA: TGTGCCAGCAGTCCCAGGACAGAGCAGTACTTC
CDR3: CASSPRTEQYF

D: NA
V: TRBV2
size: NA
J: TRBJ1-4
DNA: TGTGCCAGCACCCCAAGGTGGGACACCCACGAAAAACTGTTTTTT
CDR3: CASTPRWDTHEKLFF

D: TRBD1
V: TRBV19
size: NA
J: TRBJ1-2
DNA: TGTGCCAGTAGTATCAGGGGGCGCGGCTACACCTTC
CDR3: CASSIRGRGYTF

D: NA
V: TRBV9
size: NA
J: TRBJ1-4
DNA: TGTGCCAGCAGCGTAGGGCAGGGGTGGAATGAAAAACTGTTTTTT
CDR3: CASSVGQGWNEKLFF

D: NA
V: TRBV5-1
size: NA
J: TRBJ1-2
DNA: TGCGCCAGCAGCATCACCTCAGGGAGGAAGGGCGATGGCTACACCTTC
CDR3: CASSITSGRKGDGYTF

D: NA
V: TRBV7-6
size: NA
J: TRBJ2-1
DNA: TGTGCCAGCAGCACCCGGACGGAGGGTTGGTTCTTC
CDR3: CASSTRTEGWFF

D: TRBD1
V: TRBV7-2
size: NA
J: TRBJ2-7
DNA: TGTGCCAGCAGCTTCCGACAGGGATCCTACGAGCAGTACTTC
CDR3: CASSFRQGSYEQYF

D: NA
V: TRBV6-1
size: NA
J: TRBJ2-3
DNA: TGTGCCAGCAGGGCCTCTAGCGATGGCACAGATACGCAGTATTTT
CDR3: CASRASSDGTDTQYF

D: TRBD2
V: TRBV28
size: NA
J: TRBJ2-7
DNA: TGTGCCAGCAGTTCGCCTAGCGGGAGCACCTACGAGCAGTACTTC
CDR3: CASSSPSGSTYEQYF